The 30 T cell receptor beta chains given below trace back to one sample, sequenced in a study of T cell repertoires in cytomegalovirus infection. No antigen has been assigned to these receptors. TCRdb ran MiXCR on the reads and lists one entry per CDR3 protein. The sample records 250,000 to 400,000 distinct CDR3 sequences, about 25% being singletons. The starting material was cultured PBMCs, obtained from culture after CMV antigen stimulation. Receptors originate from a human donor in good health (CMV status not recorded). Some clones in this sample may be carry-over from other donors' samples.

The rearrangement links TRBV28 to TRBJ1-1; 9 positions agree with TRBD1. This CDR3 is built from 14 residues. Trimming cost V 7 bases and J 3 bases; bases outside gene matches: 6. CDR1 and CDR2 from the germline V gene are MDHEN and SYDVKM. The CDR3 is CASILTGGYTEAFF. The CDR3 nucleotides are TGTGCCAGCATCTTAACAGGGGGCTACACTGAAGCTTTCTTT.

The chain recombines TRBV30 with TRBJ2-7, with 8 bases identical to TRBD2. The CDR3 is 15 amino acids. V shed 0 bases, J shed 2 bases, and the junction held 6 bases outside the gene matches. The germline CDR1 and CDR2 sequences are GTSNPN and SVGIG (reference sequence). CDR3: CAWSVRLAGTYEQYF. The CDR3 DNA reads TGTGCCTGGAGTGTACGGCTAGCGGGCACCTACGAGCAGTACTTC.

This clonotype was recorded a few times. As DNA, the CDR3 is TGTGCCAGCAGCTTGGGCGAAGGCAGAAAAGCTTTCTTT. Translated, it gives CASSLGEGRKAFF. V gene TRBV5-4 combines with J gene TRBJ1-1; the D is unclear. This CDR3 comprises 13 residues. Germline V gives CDR1 SGHNT, CDR2 YYREEE (reference sequence). Trimming stripped 0 bases from V and 9 bases from J, with 12 bases between. Variable domain in full (rest from reference TRBV5-4 and TRBJ1-1): ETGVTQSPTHLIKTRGQQVTLRCSSQSGHNTVSWYQQALGQGPQFIFQYYREEENGRGNFPPRFSGLQFPNYSSELNVNALELDDSALYLCASSLGEGRKAFFGQGTRLTVV.

At least ten counts were recorded for this clonotype. The J gene is TRBJ2-3, the V gene TRBV4-1, with D maybe TRBD1 (6 bases). The CDR3 sequence is 13 residues long. The germline CDR1 and CDR2 sequences are MGHRA and YSYEKL. Trimming removed 4 bases at V and 6 bases at J, with 11 bases between. CDR3 bases: TGCGCCAGCAGCCCGTGGACAGCCGATACGCAGTATTTT. Its translation: CASSPWTADTQYF.

The chain uses TRBV7-8 and TRBJ2-2; D remains ambiguous. Germline CDR1 and CDR2: SGHVS and FQNEAQ. This CDR3 comprises 16 residues. With 5 bases removed from V and 6 bases from J, the gap between germline ends came to 19 bases. CDR3 protein: CASSLKGIPPAGELFF. In DNA form, the CDR3 reads TGTGCCAGCAGCCTAAAAGGGATCCCCCCGGCCGGGGAGCTGTTTTTT.

This clonotype was detected many times. The CDR3, as DNA: TGTGCCAGTATCCCCGGGACAGGGGGTTTAGTGAACACCGGGGAGCTGTTTTTT. Encoded protein: CASIPGTGGLVNTGELFF. J is TRBJ2-2 and V is TRBV7-2; 11 bases are shared with TRBD1. The V and J ends lost 9 bases and 1 base, in that order; junction bases with no gene match: 13. Germline CDR1 reads SGHTA; CDR2 reads FQGNSA. CDR3 length: 18 residues.

The V and J genes are TRBV28 and TRBJ2-3; 7 bases are a match to TRBD1. V lost 4 bases and J lost 2; bases outside the gene matches: 9. The CDR3 has 16 amino acids. Germline V gene sequence: CDR1 MDHEN, CDR2 SYDVKM. The CDR3 DNA sequence: TGTGCCAGCAGTTCCCAACTACAGGGGTCCACAGATACGCAGTATTTT. Translation: CASSSQLQGSTDTQYF.

This clonotype was seen a handful of times. The chain employs TRBV28 and TRBJ1-4, with a possible D match to TRBD1 (6 bases). V lost 7 bases, J lost 4 bases, and 16 bases lay in between. Germline V gene lookup returns CDR1 MDHEN and CDR2 SYDVKM. This CDR3 is 15 amino acids long. CDR3 in DNA: TGTGCCAGCACCTTGTCGCAGGGGTTTAATGAAAAACTGTTTTTT. Encoded protein: CASTLSQGFNEKLFF.

This clonotype has just a few counts. V is TRBV11-2 and J is TRBJ2-5, with D hard to call. Germline assignment: CDR1 SGHAT and CDR2 FQNNGV. CDR3 length equals 13 residues. Trimming left V 5 bases short and J 10 bases short, with 17 bases between. CDR3 sequence reads: CASSTRLNWSQYF. The CDR3 coding sequence is TGTGCCAGCAGCACTCGACTTAACTGGAGCCAGTACTTC. Variable domain in full (rest from reference TRBV11-2 and TRBJ2-5): EAGVAQSPRYKIIEKRQSVAFWCNPISGHATLYWYQQILGQGPKLLIQFQNNGVVDDSQLPKDRFSAERLKGVDSTLKIQPAKLEDSAVYLCASSTRLNWSQYFGPGTRLLVL.

The chain joins TRBV7-9 to TRBJ2-1; D is unresolved. The ends were cut back, 2 bases at V and 9 bases at J, with 14 bases in the middle. In germline, CDR1 is SEHNR, CDR2 FQNEAQ (reference sequence). The CDR3 length is 14 residues. CDR3 amino acids: CASSLLMEKGEQFF. CDR3 bases: TGTGCCAGCAGCTTATTGATGGAGAAGGGTGAGCAGTTCTTC.

This clonotype has a count of ten or more. V gene TRBV7-2 combines with J gene TRBJ2-3; D is uncertain. The germline V and J ends were trimmed by 2 bases and 2 bases, with 11 bases remaining between them. The germline gives CDR1 SGHTA, CDR2 FQGNSA. CDR3 size: 15 residues. The CDR3 DNA reads as TGTGCCAGCAGCTTACGAAGGCCCGACACAGATACGCAGTATTTT. Translation: CASSLRRPDTDTQYF.

The genes are TRBV27 and TRBJ2-1; 9 bases line up with TRBD1. The V segment lost 6 bases and the J segment 8 bases; nucleotides outside the gene matches: 14. The CDR3 sequence is 16 residues long. Germline V gene sequence: CDR1 MNHEY, CDR2 SMNVEV (reference sequence). The CDR3 DNA is TGTGCCAGCAGCAACCCGGGACAGGGAGTTAGGGATGAGCAGTTCTTC. Residues: CASSNPGQGVRDEQFF.

The gene calls are TRBV6-2 or TRBV6-3 and TRBJ1-5; no firm D call. The V and J ends lost 0 bases and 0 bases respectively, with 15 bases between them. There are 18 residues in the CDR3. CDR1 and CDR2 (germline): MNHEY, SVGEGT. CDR3 sequence reads: CASSYSDRRLGSNQPQHF. The CDR3, as DNA: TGTGCCAGCAGTTACTCGGATCGACGGCTAGGTAGCAATCAGCCCCAGCATTTT.

The chain is built from TRBV30 and TRBJ1-1, with D unresolved. V was cut by 0 bases and J by 1 base, with 9 bases left in between. This CDR3 region has 14 residues. In germline, CDR1 is GTSNPN, CDR2 SVGIG (reference sequence). CDR3 region: CAWSVSRGNTEAFF. In DNA, the CDR3 is TGTGCCTGGAGTGTAAGTAGAGGGAACACTGAAGCTTTCTTT.

The sample holds many counts of this clonotype. This sequence joins TRBV28 and TRBJ1-5; possibly TRBD1 for D (6 bases). V dropped 6 bases and J dropped 7 bases, with 10 bases sitting between them. This CDR3 contains 12 residues. CDR1 is MDHEN, CDR2 SYDVKM, per germline. The CDR3 loop reads CASRQGSQPQHF. CDR3 in DNA: TGTGCCAGCAGGCAGGGGAGCCAGCCCCAGCATTTT.

This clonotype came up many times. The rearrangement joins TRBV5-1 to TRBJ2-1; possibly TRBD1 or TRBD2 for D (6 bases each). V was trimmed by 3 bases and J by 9 bases, leaving 16 bases between them. The length of the CDR3 is 14 residues. Per germline, CDR1 SGHRS and CDR2 YFSETQ. The DNA for the CDR3 is TGCGCCAGCAGCTGGGGGGCCCCGCGGAGTGAGCAGTTCTTC. Encoded protein: CASSWGAPRSEQFF.

The gene calls are TRBV7-2 and TRBJ2-3; 11 nucleotides line up with TRBD2. The CDR3 consists of 16 residues. The germline V gene encodes CDR1 SGHTA and CDR2 FQGNSA. The V and J ends lost 9 bases and 6 bases, in that order; junction bases with no gene match: 14. This CDR3 reads CASYRTSGSVGDTQYF. CDR3 sequence (DNA): TGTGCCAGTTACCGCACTAGCGGGAGTGTCGGGGATACGCAGTATTTT.

The J gene is TRBJ1-4, the V gene TRBV10-3, with D unresolved. The CDR3 length is 14 residues. Trimming stripped 5 bases from V and 6 bases from J, with 13 bases between. In germline, CDR1 is ENHRY, CDR2 SYGVKD. In nucleotides, the CDR3 is TGTGCCATCAGTCAACAGTTACCAGATGAAAAACTGTTTTTT. Its translation: CAISQQLPDEKLFF.

This clonotype came up a few times. This chain connects TRBV27 to TRBJ2-1; no firm D call. Trimming stripped 3 bases from V and 8 bases from J, with 8 bases between. This CDR3 has 12 residues. CDR1 MNHEY and CDR2 SMNVEV come from the germline V gene (reference sequence). Here the CDR3 reads CASSFMGYEQFF. The CDR3 DNA reads as TGTGCCAGCAGTTTCATGGGTTATGAGCAGTTCTTC.

This clonotype showed up just a few times. This chain connects TRBV24-1 to TRBJ2-3; D might be TRBD1 (5 bases). Germline V gene lookup returns CDR1 KGHDR and CDR2 SFDVKD. V was pared by 9 bases and J by 3 bases, with 18 bases between. The CDR3 totals 15 residues. The CDR3 here is CATAPPGKRTDTQYF. The CDR3 DNA reads TGTGCCACCGCGCCGCCAGGGAAGAGAACAGATACGCAGTATTTT.

The chain employs TRBV27 and TRBJ2-3; TRBD2 aligns across 10 bases. Trimming at V came to 4 bases and at J to 3 bases, leaving 7 bases not matched to a gene. CDR3 length equals 16 residues. Per the germline V gene, CDR1 is MNHEY and CDR2 is SMNVEV (reference sequence). The CDR3 is CASSSIAGGFTDTQYF. In DNA form, the CDR3 reads TGTGCCAGCAGTTCCATAGCGGGAGGTTTTACAGATACGCAGTATTTT.

The chain is built from TRBV6-5 and TRBJ2-2, with TRBD1 as a possible D gene (5 bases). Germline V gene data show CDR1 as MNHEY and CDR2 as SVGAGI. CDR3 length equals 15 residues. V was pared by 0 bases and J by 2 bases, with 7 bases between. In DNA, the CDR3 is TGTGCCAGCAGTTACTCGTGGGGCAACACCGGGGAGCTGTTTTTT. It yields the protein CASSYSWGNTGELFF.

This clonotype was recorded at least ten times. The genes are TRBV6-1 and TRBJ2-1, with 7 bases aligning to TRBD1. With V trimmed by 5 bases and J by 1 base, 5 bases remained unmatched. The CDR3 has 15 residues. Looked up from germline, CDR1 is MNHNS and CDR2 is SASEGT. The CDR3 here is CASSYDRVSYNEQFF. The CDR3 nucleotides read TGTGCCAGCAGTTATGACAGGGTGTCCTACAATGAGCAGTTCTTC.

This clonotype was seen a handful of times. This CDR3 is CASLGGYEQYV. The CDR3 nucleotides are TGCGCCAGTTTAGGAGGTTACGAGCAGTACGTC. This chain joins TRBV10-2 and TRBJ2-7; TRBD2 is a possible D gene (5 bases). Deletions cut 9 bases from V and 4 bases from J, with 10 bases between. The germline V gene encodes CDR1 WSHSY and CDR2 SAAADI. The CDR3 sequence is 11 residues long.

On this clonotype itself: Since a much larger clone is just one base distant, this may be a read error. This chain connects TRBV7-9 to TRBJ1-2; perhaps TRBD1 as D (5 bases). The CDR3 runs to 16 residues. Looked up from germline, CDR1 is SEHNR and CDR2 is FQNEAQ (reference sequence). Written as DNA, the CDR3 is TGTGCCAGCAGCCTACCTATAGACTCAGGGAAGGATGGCAACACCTTC. This gives the protein CASSLPIDSGKDGNTF. Complete variable domain (other parts from reference TRBV7-9 and TRBJ1-2): DTGVSQNPRHKITKRGQNVTFRCDPISEHNRLYWYRQTLGQGPEFLTYFQNEAQLEKSRLLSDRFSAERPKGSFSTLEIQRTEQGDSAMYLCASSLPIDSGKDGNTFGSGTRLTVV.

V is TRBV29-1 and J is TRBJ1-2, with 7 nucleotides matching TRBD1. The germline V gene encodes CDR1 SQVTM and CDR2 ANQGSEA. Trimming cost V 0 bases and J 0 bases; bases outside gene matches: 7. The length of the CDR3 is 16 residues. The CDR3 coding sequence is TGCAGCGTTGAAGACAATTCGGGACAGACTAACTATGGCTACACCTTC. It is translated as CSVEDNSGQTNYGYTF.

The genes are TRBV7-8 and TRBJ2-7, with TRBD1 matching 8 bases. There are 15 residues in the CDR3. Germline CDR1 and CDR2: SGHVS and FQNEAQ. Trimming removed 5 bases from V and 1 base from J; junction bases left unmatched: 7. The CDR3 is CASSPGRDRSYEQYF. Written as DNA, the CDR3 is TGTGCCAGCAGCCCCGGACGGGACAGGTCCTACGAGCAGTACTTC.

This rearrangement joins TRBV27 to TRBJ2-1; 9 bases are a match to TRBD2. The germline gives CDR1 MNHEY, CDR2 SMNVEV (reference sequence). Losses at the gene ends were 0 bases for V and 5 bases for J; bases not matched to a gene: 8. The length of the CDR3 is 17 residues. The CDR3 DNA reads as TGTGCCAGCAGTTTATCGCTGCCGGCGGGAGGGGACAATGAGCAGTTCTTC. Its protein product is CASSLSLPAGGDNEQFF.

J is TRBJ2-1 and V is TRBV30, with a possible D match to TRBD2 (5 bases). Looked up from germline, CDR1 is GTSNPN and CDR2 is SVGIG (reference sequence). Trimming cost V 5 bases and J 8 bases, with 16 bases left between them. The CDR3 length is 13 residues. The CDR3, as DNA: TGTGCCTGGGTCCTCCCGGGATCCGATGAGCAGTTCTTC. Amino acid sequence: CAWVLPGSDEQFF.

This clonotype appeared once. The rearrangement links TRBV11-3 to TRBJ1-3; D call uncertain. This CDR3 is built from 14 residues. Trimming left V 4 bases short and J 4 bases short, with 11 bases between. Germline V gene sequence: CDR1 SGHNT, CDR2 YENEEA. The CDR3 DNA follows: TGTGCCAGCAGCTCCCGAAGTCGGGGAAACACCATATATTTT. The encoded protein is CASSSRSRGNTIYF.